The present TCR beta chain was sequenced within a study of T cells after yellow fever vaccination. Points from the study as a whole: Among primary-vaccination clones, most reappeared after the booster, at 96% for CD4 and about 90% for CD8.

In TCRdb, the 5' RACE reads were re-called with MiXCR into one record per CDR3 protein. The sample holds some 400,000 distinct CDR3 sequences, around 6.5% seen once. This clonotype was recorded many times. Antigen specificity is unknown. This material consisted of PBMCs, taken 5 days after the yellow fever booster vaccination. The source is a man aged 30 to 45 who received the YFV17D yellow fever vaccine.

DNA of the CDR3: TGTGCCAGCAGCTTAGGGATTAGCGGGAGATTTGAGCAGTTCTTC. This encodes CASSLGISGRFEQFF. The chain carries TRBV7-2 and TRBJ2-1; 9 positions match TRBD2. This CDR3 has 15 residues. Looked up from germline, CDR1 is SGHTA and CDR2 is FQGNSA. Unmatched junction bases numbered 7, after V lost 1 base and J lost 9 bases.